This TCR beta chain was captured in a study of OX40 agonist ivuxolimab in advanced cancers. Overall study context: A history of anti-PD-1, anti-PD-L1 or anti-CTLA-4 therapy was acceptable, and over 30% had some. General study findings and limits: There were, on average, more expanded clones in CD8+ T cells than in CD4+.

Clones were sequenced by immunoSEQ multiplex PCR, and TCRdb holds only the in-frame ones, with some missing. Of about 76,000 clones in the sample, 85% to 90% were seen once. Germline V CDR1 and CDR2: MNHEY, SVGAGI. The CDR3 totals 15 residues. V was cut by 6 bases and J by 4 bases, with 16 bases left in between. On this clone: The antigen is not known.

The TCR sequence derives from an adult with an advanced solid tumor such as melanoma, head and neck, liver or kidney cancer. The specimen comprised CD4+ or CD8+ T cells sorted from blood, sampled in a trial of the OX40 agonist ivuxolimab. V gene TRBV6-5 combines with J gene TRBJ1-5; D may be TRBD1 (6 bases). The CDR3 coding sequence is TGTGCCAGCAGCTCACAGGGCTTAGCAAATCAGCCCCAGCATTTT. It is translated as CASSSQGLANQPQHF.